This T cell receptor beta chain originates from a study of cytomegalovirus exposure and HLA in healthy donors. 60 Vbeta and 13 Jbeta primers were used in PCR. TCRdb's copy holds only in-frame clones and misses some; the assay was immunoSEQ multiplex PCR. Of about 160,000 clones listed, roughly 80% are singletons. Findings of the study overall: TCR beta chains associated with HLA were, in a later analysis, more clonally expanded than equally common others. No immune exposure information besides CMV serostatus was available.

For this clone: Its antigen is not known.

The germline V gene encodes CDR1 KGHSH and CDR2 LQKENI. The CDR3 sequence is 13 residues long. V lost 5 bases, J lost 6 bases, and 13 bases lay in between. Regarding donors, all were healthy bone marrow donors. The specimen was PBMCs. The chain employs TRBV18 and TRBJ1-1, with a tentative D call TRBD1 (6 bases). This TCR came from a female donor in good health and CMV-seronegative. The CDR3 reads CASSSAGAAEAFF. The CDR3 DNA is TGTGCCAGCTCATCCGCAGGGGCGGCTGAAGCTTTCTTT.